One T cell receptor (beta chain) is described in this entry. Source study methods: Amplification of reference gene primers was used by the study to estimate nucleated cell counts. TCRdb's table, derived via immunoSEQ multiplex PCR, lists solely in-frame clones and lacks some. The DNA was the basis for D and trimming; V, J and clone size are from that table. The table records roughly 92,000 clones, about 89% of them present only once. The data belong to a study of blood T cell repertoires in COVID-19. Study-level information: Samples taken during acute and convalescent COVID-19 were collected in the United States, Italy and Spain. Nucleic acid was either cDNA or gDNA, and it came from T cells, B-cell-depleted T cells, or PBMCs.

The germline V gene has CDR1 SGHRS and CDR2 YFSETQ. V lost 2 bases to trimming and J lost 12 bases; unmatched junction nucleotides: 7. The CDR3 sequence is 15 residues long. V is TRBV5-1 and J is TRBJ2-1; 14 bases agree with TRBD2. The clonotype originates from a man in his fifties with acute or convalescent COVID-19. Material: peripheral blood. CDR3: CASSFGTSGSRRQFF. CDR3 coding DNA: TGCGCCAGCAGCTTCGGGACTAGCGGGAGCAGGAGGCAGTTCTTC. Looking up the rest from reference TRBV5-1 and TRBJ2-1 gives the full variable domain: KAGVTQTPRYLIKTRGQQVTLSCSPISGHRSVSWYQQTPGQGLQFLFEYFSETQRNKGNFPGRFSGRQFSNSRSEMNVSTLELGDSALYLCASSFGTSGSRRQFFGPGTRLTVL.